This TCR beta chain stems from a study of CD8 T cells in Susac syndrome. Study-wide results and limits: Susac-specific public clones found in total CD8+ repertoires numbered 15 to 20, and those in CD8+ TEMRA repertoires numbered about 5.

The RNA input was 0.5 to 1 ug, and it was reverse transcribed with random hexamers. immunoSEQ multiplex PCR amplified TCR beta CDR3 across 54 Vbeta, 13 Jbeta. From the immunoSEQ multiplex PCR reads, TCRdb called clonotypes with MiXCR, one entry per CDR3 protein. The sample lists under 85,000 distinct CDR3 sequences, over 85% occurring once. CDR3 length: 15 amino acids. The V end lost 5 bases, the J end lost 1 base, and 11 bases lay between the germline ends. Germline V gene lookup returns CDR1 LNHNV and CDR2 YYDKDF (reference sequence). Concerning this clonotype itself: Its antigen is currently unknown.

Negative isolation yielded the CD8+ and CD4+ T cells, while FACS enriched the TEMRA cells. Sequencing was performed on CD8+ T cells from PBMCs. The sequence derives from a human donor with Susac syndrome. J is TRBJ2-2 and V is TRBV15; D is perhaps TRBD1 (6 bases). The CDR3 spells CATSPTGWNTGELFF. In nucleotides, the CDR3 is TGTGCCACCAGCCCTACAGGGTGGAACACCGGGGAGCTGTTTTTT.